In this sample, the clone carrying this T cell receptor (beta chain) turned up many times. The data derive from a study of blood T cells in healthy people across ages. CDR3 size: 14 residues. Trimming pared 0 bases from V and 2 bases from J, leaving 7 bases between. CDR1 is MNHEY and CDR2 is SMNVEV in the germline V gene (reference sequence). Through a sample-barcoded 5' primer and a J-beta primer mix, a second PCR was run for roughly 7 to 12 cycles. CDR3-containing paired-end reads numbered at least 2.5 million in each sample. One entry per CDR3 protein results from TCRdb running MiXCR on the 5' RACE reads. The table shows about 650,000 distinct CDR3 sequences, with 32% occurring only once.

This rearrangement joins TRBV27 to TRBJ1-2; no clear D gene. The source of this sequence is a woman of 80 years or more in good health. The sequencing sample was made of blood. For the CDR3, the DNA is TGTGCCAGCAGTTTATCGCTCCAGAACTATGGCTACACCTTC. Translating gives CASSLSLQNYGYTF.